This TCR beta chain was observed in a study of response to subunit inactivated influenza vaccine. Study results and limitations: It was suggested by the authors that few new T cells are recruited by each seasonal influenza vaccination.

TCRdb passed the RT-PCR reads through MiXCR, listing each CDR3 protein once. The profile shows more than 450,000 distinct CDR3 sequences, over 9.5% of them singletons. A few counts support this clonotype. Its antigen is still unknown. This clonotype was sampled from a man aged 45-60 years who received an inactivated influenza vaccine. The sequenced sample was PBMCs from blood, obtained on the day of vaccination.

CDR3 in amino acids: CASSWDRGANEKLFF. The CDR3 nucleotides are TGTGCCAGCAGCTGGGACAGGGGAGCTAATGAAAAACTGTTTTTT. This rearrangement joins TRBV7-9 to TRBJ1-4, with TRBD1 matching over 10 bases. The CDR3 covers 15 residues. After removal of 4 bases from V and 3 bases from J, the junction contained 2 bases not matched to a gene. CDR1 and CDR2 (germline): SEHNR, FQNEAQ (reference sequence).